Presented here are 4 T cell receptor beta chains from one specimen sequenced in a study of Ad26.COV2.S vaccination and SARS-CoV-2 variants. The treatment denotes: about 20 received Ad26.COV2.S at low or high dose, single or two shots; 5 received placebo; per-sample allocation not given. Collection of the samples took place on day 63 after the first injection of vaccine or placebo. Method: immunoSEQ multiplex PCR; TCRdb's copy keeps in-frame clones and lacks some. Of about 390,000 clones listed, 80% to 90% were seen once; the top ten hold around 3.4%. The material was peripheral blood, obtained in a trial of Ad26.COV2.S vaccine versus placebo. Source of these receptors: a person between 18 and 59 years old who received the Ad26.COV2.S COVID-19 vaccine or a placebo.

The chain recombines TRBV10-3 with TRBJ2-1; D is unclear. Germline-derived CDR1 and CDR2 are ENHRY and SYGVKD. Trimming cost V 0 bases and J 3 bases, with 12 bases left between them. This CDR3 contains 16 residues. This CDR3 is CAISESLGIRYNEQFF. CDR3 in DNA: TGTGCCATCAGTGAGTCTCTAGGGATTCGCTACAATGAGCAGTTCTTC.

The chain is built from TRBV21-1 and TRBJ1-1. TRBV21-1 is listed as a pseudogene. The CDR3 sequence is 15 residues long. In nucleotides, the CDR3 is TGTGCCAGCAGCAAAGTGGAGGGTATCAACACTGAAGCTTTCTTT. Protein sequence: CASSKVEGINTEAFF.

V is TRBV27 and J is TRBJ2-3; tentatively, D is TRBD1 or TRBD2 (5 bases each). Looked up from germline, CDR1 is MNHEY and CDR2 is SMNVEV (reference sequence). The length of the CDR3 is 13 residues. The V end was cut by 5 bases, the J end by 0 bases, with 6 bases between. The CDR3 loop is CASSRDSTDTQYF. For the CDR3, the DNA is TGTGCCAGCAGTAGGGACAGCACAGATACGCAGTATTTT.

This clone was detected a few times. This chain links TRBV20-1 with TRBJ1-2; weak D call: TRBD1 (5 bases). The CDR3 consists of 11 residues. Germline CDR1 is DFQATT and CDR2 is SNEGSKA (reference sequence). V dropped 5 bases and J dropped 3 bases, with 7 bases sitting between them. The CDR3 spells CSALGDYGYTF. The CDR3 DNA reads as TGCAGTGCTCTGGGGGACTATGGCTACACCTTC.